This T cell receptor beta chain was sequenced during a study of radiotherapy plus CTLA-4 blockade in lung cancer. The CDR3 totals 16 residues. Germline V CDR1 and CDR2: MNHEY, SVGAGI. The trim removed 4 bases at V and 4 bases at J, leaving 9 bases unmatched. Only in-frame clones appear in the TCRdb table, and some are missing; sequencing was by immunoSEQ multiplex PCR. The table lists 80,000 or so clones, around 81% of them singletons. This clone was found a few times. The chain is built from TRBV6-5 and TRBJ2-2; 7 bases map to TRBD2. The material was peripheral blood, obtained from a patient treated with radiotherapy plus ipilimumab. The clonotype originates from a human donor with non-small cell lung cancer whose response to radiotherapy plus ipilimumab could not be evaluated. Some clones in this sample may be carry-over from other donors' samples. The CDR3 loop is CASSFDPGLLTGELFF. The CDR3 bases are TGTGCCAGCAGTTTCGATCCGGGACTACTCACCGGGGAGCTGTTTTTT.